A single sample is the source of the 2 T cell receptor beta chains below, sequenced in a study of response to subunit inactivated influenza vaccine (dated by TCRdb to between 2017 and 2018). The library was made by RT-PCR. The run used an Illumina HiSeq 2500. Using fastp at Q25 and MiXCR, TCRdb reprocessed the public reads and kept productive beta chains. A single entry per CDR3 protein holds the most common genes and DNA from its merged rows. The sample data list about half a million distinct CDR3 sequences, and about 25% of these were observed just once. The ten most abundant clones make up approximately 2% of the sample. Here the sequenced sample was CD4+ T cells sorted from PBMCs, taken about 5 days after vaccination. Receptors were obtained from a man in his fifties who received an inactivated influenza vaccine. Donor details come from another sample of the same person, matched by shared clones.

This clonotype has only a few counts. The V gene is TRBV20-1, the J gene TRBJ2-7, with 11 bases aligning to TRBD2. The V and J ends lost 3 bases and 4 bases, in that order; junction bases with no gene match: 5. The CDR3 has 14 residues. Germline V gene lookup returns CDR1 DFQATT and CDR2 SNEGSKA (reference sequence). This CDR3 is CSASLAGGFYEQYF. CDR3 sequence (DNA): TGCAGTGCTAGCCTAGCGGGGGGCTTTTACGAGCAGTACTTC.

This clonotype was counted a few times. The V and J genes are TRBV6-2 or TRBV6-3 and TRBJ2-1, with a possible D match to TRBD1 (6 bases). This CDR3 is built from 16 residues. Germline lookup yields CDR1 MNHEY and CDR2 SVGEGT. V lost 5 bases, J lost 2 bases, and 16 bases lay in between. The CDR3 spells CASSPQTGFPYNEQFF. CDR3 nucleotide sequence: TGTGCCAGCAGTCCTCAGACAGGTTTCCCCTACAATGAGCAGTTCTTC.